A selection of T cell receptor beta chains follows, all from one sample in a study of blood T cell repertoires in COVID-19. Sequenced by immunoSEQ multiplex PCR; TCRdb stores in-frame clones only, minus some. This table has around 280,000 clones, around four fifths appearing once. Specimen: peripheral blood. Receptors originate from a woman aged 50 to 60 with active or convalescent COVID-19. Both conserved end residues are part of each CDR3. Fields, in order: CDR3 DNA, CDR3 protein, clone size, V gene, D gene, J gene. A D gene is named only where the DNA matches it firmly. Clone size, where shown, is once, few, many, or a class for clones that have expanded.

cdr3_nt: TGTGCCAGCAGCTTGTGGCCTAGCTATGGCTACACCTTC
cdr3_aa: CASSLWPSYGYTF
clone_size: NA
v_call: TRBV5-6
d_call: NA
j_call: TRBJ1-2

cdr3_nt: TGCGCCAGCAGCTTGGACGCGGGAGGGCCTTCTGGCACAGATACGCAGTATTTT
cdr3_aa: CASSLDAGGPSGTDTQYF
clone_size: NA
v_call: TRBV5-1
d_call: TRBD2
j_call: TRBJ2-3

cdr3_nt: TGCGCCAGCAGTGGAGTCGGGGGGCAGGGGTCTGGGGCCAACGTCCTGACTTTC
cdr3_aa: CASSGVGGQGSGANVLTF
clone_size: few
v_call: TRBV10-2
d_call: NA
j_call: TRBJ2-6

cdr3_nt: TGTGCCAGCAGCCTCGTCGGGGGAGATGGCTACACCTTC
cdr3_aa: CASSLVGGDGYTF
clone_size: once
v_call: TRBV5-5
d_call: NA
j_call: TRBJ1-2

cdr3_nt: TGTGCCAGTAGTGCGTCCACAGGGAGAAAAGAGCAGTACTTC
cdr3_aa: CASSASTGRKEQYF
clone_size: NA
v_call: TRBV19
d_call: NA
j_call: TRBJ2-7

cdr3_nt: TGTGCCAGCAGCCTCTCCAGCGGGCCCACAGATACGCAGTATTTT
cdr3_aa: CASSLSSGPTDTQYF
clone_size: once
v_call: TRBV4-2
d_call: NA
j_call: TRBJ2-3

cdr3_nt: TGCGCCAGCAGGGAGGACAGCGGCTCCTATAATTCACCCCTCCACTTT
cdr3_aa: CASREDSGSYNSPLHF
clone_size: once
v_call: TRBV5-1
d_call: NA
j_call: TRBJ1-6

cdr3_nt: TGTGCCAGCAGCGACATGGGACAGCCGAACGCTGAAGCTTTCTTT
cdr3_aa: CASSDMGQPNAEAFF
clone_size: NA
v_call: TRBV5-4
d_call: TRBD1
j_call: TRBJ1-1

cdr3_nt: TGTGCCAGCAGCCTGCTCTTGAGGCGGCGAAGCAATCAGCCCCAGCATTTT
cdr3_aa: CASSLLLRRRSNQPQHF
clone_size: once
v_call: TRBV7-8
d_call: NA
j_call: TRBJ1-5

cdr3_nt: TGTGCCAGCAGCCAAGGACAGGGCCTCGGGCCCCAGCATTTT
cdr3_aa: CASSQGQGLGPQHF
clone_size: NA
v_call: TRBV3-1/TRBV3-2
d_call: TRBD1
j_call: TRBJ1-5

cdr3_nt: TGCGCCAGCAGCCCCGGGGGGCAAGAGACCCAGTACTTC
cdr3_aa: CASSPGGQETQYF
clone_size: NA
v_call: TRBV5-1
d_call: TRBD2
j_call: TRBJ2-5

cdr3_nt: TGTGCCAGTAGTATAGGGGGGACAGGGTCTCATACGCAGTATTTT
cdr3_aa: CASSIGGTGSHTQYF
clone_size: NA
v_call: TRBV19
d_call: TRBD1
j_call: TRBJ2-3

cdr3_nt: TGCAGCGTTGAAGATGGGAGGTCCAATGAGCAGTTCTTC
cdr3_aa: CSVEDGRSNEQFF
clone_size: NA
v_call: TRBV29-1
d_call: NA
j_call: TRBJ2-1

cdr3_nt: TGTGCCAGCAGCTTGATCCTAGCGTACACCGGGGAGCTGTTTTTT
cdr3_aa: CASSLILAYTGELFF
clone_size: NA
v_call: TRBV11-2
d_call: NA
j_call: TRBJ2-2

cdr3_nt: TGTGCCAGCAGCTTAGGGACAGGGGAACGCAATCAGCCCCAGCATTTT
cdr3_aa: CASSLGTGERNQPQHF
clone_size: NA
v_call: TRBV5-6
d_call: TRBD1
j_call: TRBJ1-5

cdr3_nt: TGTGCCAGCGGGTGGGCGGGAGACAGGACAGATACGCAGTATTTT
cdr3_aa: CASGWAGDRTDTQYF
clone_size: NA
v_call: TRBV2
d_call: NA
j_call: TRBJ2-3

cdr3_nt: TGTGCCAGCTCACCTAACATCAGGGCGTCTGGAAACACCATATATTTT
cdr3_aa: CASSPNIRASGNTIYF
clone_size: NA
v_call: TRBV18
d_call: NA
j_call: TRBJ1-3

cdr3_nt: TGTGCCACCAGTGCCCCGGGACAGGGCCTTGGCTACACCTTC
cdr3_aa: CATSAPGQGLGYTF
clone_size: NA
v_call: TRBV24-1
d_call: TRBD1
j_call: TRBJ1-2

cdr3_nt: TGCGCCAGCAGCCAAATATTGGGACAGGGGAAGCGTCAGCCCCAGCATTTT
cdr3_aa: CASSQILGQGKRQPQHF
clone_size: NA
v_call: TRBV4-1
d_call: TRBD1
j_call: TRBJ1-5

cdr3_nt: TGTGCCAGCCGCGCGACAGGACGCGGTGAGCAGTTCTTC
cdr3_aa: CASRATGRGEQFF
clone_size: NA
v_call: TRBV2
d_call: NA
j_call: TRBJ2-1

cdr3_nt: TGTGCCAGCAGCCAAGGGGCGGGGGGCTACAATGAGCAGTTCTTC
cdr3_aa: CASSQGAGGYNEQFF
clone_size: NA
v_call: TRBV4-2
d_call: TRBD2
j_call: TRBJ2-1

cdr3_nt: TGTGCCAGCAGCTTAACGGCGGCTAGCGGACTTTACGAGCAGTACTTC
cdr3_aa: CASSLTAASGLYEQYF
clone_size: once
v_call: TRBV7-9
d_call: TRBD2
j_call: TRBJ2-7

cdr3_nt: TGTGCCTGGAGTGTAGGTACAGGTACGGTGGATGAAGCTTTCTTT
cdr3_aa: CAWSVGTGTVDEAFF
clone_size: NA
v_call: TRBV30
d_call: NA
j_call: TRBJ1-1

cdr3_nt: TGTGCCAGCAGCAGCGTAGCGGCGTCATACGAGCAGTACTTC
cdr3_aa: CASSSVAASYEQYF
clone_size: NA
v_call: TRBV7-6
d_call: NA
j_call: TRBJ2-7

cdr3_nt: TGTGCCAGTAGTTTGACAGGGGGGGACACTGAAGCTTTCTTT
cdr3_aa: CASSLTGGDTEAFF
clone_size: NA
v_call: TRBV19
d_call: TRBD1
j_call: TRBJ1-1

cdr3_nt: TGTGCCAGCAGCCAACCTCTAGCGGGAGATACGCAGTATTTT
cdr3_aa: CASSQPLAGDTQYF
clone_size: NA
v_call: TRBV4-2
d_call: TRBD2
j_call: TRBJ2-3

cdr3_nt: TGTGCCAGCAGTTTCCCGGGACAGAGCTATGGCTACACCTTC
cdr3_aa: CASSFPGQSYGYTF
clone_size: few
v_call: TRBV28
d_call: TRBD1
j_call: TRBJ1-2

cdr3_nt: TGTGCCAGCAGCTTAGTATCGGGGGGGCACTATGGCTACACCTTC
cdr3_aa: CASSLVSGGHYGYTF
clone_size: NA
v_call: TRBV7-2
d_call: NA
j_call: TRBJ1-2

cdr3_nt: TGTGCCAGCAGTTCCCTGTATACTACCCAGGGGTATGGCTACACCTTC
cdr3_aa: CASSSLYTTQGYGYTF
clone_size: NA
v_call: TRBV28
d_call: NA
j_call: TRBJ1-2

cdr3_nt: TGTGCCAGCAGCGAGGGGAGGGGGACCCAGTACTTC
cdr3_aa: CASSEGRGTQYF
clone_size: NA
v_call: TRBV9
d_call: TRBD2
j_call: TRBJ2-5

cdr3_nt: TGCAGCGGATGGGACAGGGCAAGCACAGATACGCAGTATTTT
cdr3_aa: CSGWDRASTDTQYF
clone_size: NA
v_call: TRBV29-1
d_call: TRBD1
j_call: TRBJ2-3

cdr3_nt: TGTGCCAGTAGTATAGGACAGGTATTCTATCAGCCCCAGCATTTT
cdr3_aa: CASSIGQVFYQPQHF
clone_size: NA
v_call: TRBV19
d_call: NA
j_call: TRBJ1-5

cdr3_nt: TGTGCCAGGAAACAGGGAGGGGAACGAGATCAGCCCCAGCATTTT
cdr3_aa: CARKQGGERDQPQHF
clone_size: NA
v_call: TRBV19
d_call: NA
j_call: TRBJ1-5

cdr3_nt: TGCGCCAGCAGCCCACGGACTAGCGGGAACAATGAGCAGTTCTTC
cdr3_aa: CASSPRTSGNNEQFF
clone_size: NA
v_call: TRBV5-1
d_call: TRBD2
j_call: TRBJ2-1

cdr3_nt: TGTGCCAGCAGCTTGGGACTAGCGGACAACACCGGGGAGCTGTTTTTT
cdr3_aa: CASSLGLADNTGELFF
clone_size: NA
v_call: TRBV5-5
d_call: TRBD2
j_call: TRBJ2-2

cdr3_nt: TGCGCCAGCAGCTTACACACGGGGGATGATGCTTTCTTT
cdr3_aa: CASSLHTGDDAFF
clone_size: NA
v_call: TRBV5-1
d_call: NA
j_call: TRBJ1-1